This is a list of T cell receptor beta chains from one sample in a study of blood T cells in healthy people across ages. TCRdb ran MiXCR on the 5' RACE reads and lists one entry per CDR3 protein. The top ten clones hold roughly 26% of a sample with 780,000 or so distinct CDR3 sequences, 45% to 70% of them seen once. Input material: blood. These receptor sequences come from a man between 35 and 55 years old in good health. Both conserved end residues are part of each CDR3. D genes are given only for firm matches. Clone size is given for some rows only: seen once, a few or many times, or a class if the clone is expanded.

D: TRBD1; V: TRBV24-1; size: .; J: TRBJ2-7; DNA: TGTGCCACCAGTCCGACCGCGGACAGGGTGAGTTACTGCGAGCAGTACTTC; CDR3: CATSPTADRVSYCEQYF
D: TRBD1; V: TRBV20-1; size: .; J: TRBJ1-1; DNA: TGCAGTGCTCGTACCAGGGGGAGGAGCACTGAAGCTTTCTTT; CDR3: CSARTRGRSTEAFF
D: .; V: TRBV5-1; size: .; J: TRBJ1-3; DNA: TGCGCCAGCAGCTTACAGACTGGAAACACCATATATTTT; CDR3: CASSLQTGNTIYF
D: TRBD1; V: TRBV7-2; size: .; J: TRBJ1-4; DNA: TGTGCCAGCAGCTTAGCGAGGGGACAGATTAATGAAAAACTGTTTTTT; CDR3: CASSLARGQINEKLFF
D: .; V: TRBV30; size: .; J: TRBJ1-4; DNA: TGTGCCTGGAGTTCAGGGGAATGGCCTAATGAAAAACTGTTTTTT; CDR3: CAWSSGEWPNEKLFF
D: .; V: TRBV9; size: .; J: TRBJ2-3; DNA: TGTGCCAGCAGCGGGGAAGGGGATACGCAGTATTTT; CDR3: CASSGEGDTQYF
D: .; V: TRBV4-2; size: .; J: TRBJ1-6; DNA: TGTGCCAGCAGCCAAGAGGATCCAGCCCATTCACCCCTCCACTTT; CDR3: CASSQEDPAHSPLHF
D: .; V: TRBV21-1; size: .; J: TRBJ2-4; DNA: TGTGCCAGCAGTGGCAGGGGGTACTTC; CDR3: CASSGRGYF
D: .; V: TRBV12-3/TRBV12-4; size: .; J: TRBJ1-4; DNA: TGTGCCAGCAGCCTCAGAACTGAAAAACTGTTTTTT; CDR3: CASSLRTEKLFF
D: .; V: TRBV4-2; size: .; J: TRBJ1-2; DNA: TGTGCCAGCAGCCAATTTACAGGTTTATCTAACTATGGCTACACCTTC; CDR3: CASSQFTGLSNYGYTF
D: .; V: TRBV12-3/TRBV12-4; size: few; J: TRBJ2-7; DNA: TGTGCCAGCAGTGAGCGGGTGTCCTACGAGCAGTACTTC; CDR3: CASSERVSYEQYF
D: .; V: TRBV20-1; size: .; J: TRBJ2-7; DNA: TGCAGTGCTACGAGAACCGGGACACGGTCCCACGAGCAGTACTTC; CDR3: CSATRTGTRSHEQYF
D: .; V: TRBV29-1; size: few; J: TRBJ2-5; DNA: TGCAGCGCCGCCAACTCGGGGGAGACCCAGTACTTC; CDR3: CSAANSGETQYF
D: TRBD1; V: TRBV5-6; size: .; J: TRBJ2-1; DNA: TGTGCCAGCAGTTACGGACAGGGGCAGTTCTTC; CDR3: CASSYGQGQFF
D: .; V: TRBV7-2; size: once; J: TRBJ2-3; DNA: TGTGCCAGCAGCTTAGAAGGAGTCGGCACGCAGTATTTT; CDR3: CASSLEGVGTQYF
D: TRBD2; V: TRBV7-2; size: many; J: TRBJ2-1; DNA: TGTGCCAGCAGACCCCTCCTAGCGGGGGGAACCTACAATGAGCAGTTCTTC; CDR3: CASRPLLAGGTYNEQFF
D: .; V: TRBV9; size: .; J: TRBJ1-6; DNA: TGTGCCAGCAGCCCACCCCGAGGGTCACCCCTCCACTTT; CDR3: CASSPPRGSPLHF
D: .; V: TRBV7-2; size: .; J: TRBJ2-5; DNA: TGTGCCAGCAGCGCAGGGCGGGTTACGGAGACCCAGTACTTC; CDR3: CASSAGRVTETQYF
D: .; V: TRBV18; size: .; J: TRBJ2-4; DNA: TGTGCCAGCTCACCACCGAGCCACAGCAAAAACATTCAGTACTTC; CDR3: CASSPPSHSKNIQYF
D: .; V: TRBV7-9; size: few; J: TRBJ1-2; DNA: TGTGCCAGCAGCCCCGATGGATTCCGAGGATATGGCTACACCTTC; CDR3: CASSPDGFRGYGYTF
D: TRBD1; V: TRBV28; size: .; J: TRBJ2-2; DNA: TGTGCCAGCTCAGGGGGCATCGGGGAGCTGTTTTTT; CDR3: CASSGGIGELFF
D: TRBD2; V: TRBV6-1; size: few; J: TRBJ2-5; DNA: TGTGCCAGCAGTCGGCGACTAGCGGCGGATATGGAAGAGACCCAGTACTTC; CDR3: CASSRRLAADMEETQYF
D: .; V: TRBV29-1; size: once; J: TRBJ2-7; DNA: TGCAGCGTTGAAGCCCGTGGGTGGAATGAGCAGTACTTC; CDR3: CSVEARGWNEQYF
D: .; V: TRBV18; size: .; J: TRBJ2-5; DNA: TGTGCCAGCTCACCAAGGCCCGAGGGGGTCCAGTACTTC; CDR3: CASSPRPEGVQYF
D: TRBD2; V: TRBV7-2; size: .; J: TRBJ2-7; DNA: TGTGCCAGCAGCGGAGGACTAGCGGGGGCCTACGAGCAGTACTTC; CDR3: CASSGGLAGAYEQYF
D: .; V: TRBV15; size: .; J: TRBJ2-7; DNA: TGTGCCACCAGCAGAGATAAGGGGACCTACGAGCAGTACTTC; CDR3: CATSRDKGTYEQYF
D: .; V: TRBV20-1; size: few; J: TRBJ2-1; DNA: TGCAGTGCTAGCGGGGGAGGCAATGAGCAGTTCTTC; CDR3: CSASGGGNEQFF
D: TRBD2; V: TRBV4-3; size: .; J: TRBJ2-1; DNA: TGCGCCAGCAGCCCCCGACAGACGGGCGGGAGGGCCCTCGACAATGAGCAGTTCTTC; CDR3: CASSPRQTGGRALDNEQFF
D: .; V: TRBV6-5; size: few; J: TRBJ2-1; DNA: TGTGCCAGCAGATCAGACAGAGAATACAATGGGCAGTTCTTC; CDR3: CASRSDREYNGQFF
D: TRBD2; V: TRBV29-1; size: .; J: TRBJ2-3; DNA: TGCAGCGTTGAGACTAGCGGGATCGCAGATACGCAGTATTTT; CDR3: CSVETSGIADTQYF
D: .; V: TRBV24-1; size: .; J: TRBJ2-5; DNA: TGTGCCACCAGTGAGACGGGGGAAGAGACCCAGTACTTC; CDR3: CATSETGEETQYF
D: .; V: TRBV6-5; size: few; J: TRBJ2-3; DNA: TGTGCCAGCCGTCGAGGTGGGGCCGACCCAGATACGCAGTATTTT; CDR3: CASRRGGADPDTQYF
D: .; V: TRBV7-2; size: few; J: TRBJ2-5; DNA: TGTGCCAGCAGCTTGTCGACAGGCACCAGCCAAGAGACCCAGTACTTC; CDR3: CASSLSTGTSQETQYF
D: TRBD2; V: TRBV29-1; size: .; J: TRBJ2-7; DNA: TGCAGCGTTGAGGGTAGCGGGATTAACGAGCAGTACTTC; CDR3: CSVEGSGINEQYF
D: .; V: TRBV29-1; size: .; J: TRBJ2-1; DNA: TGCAGCGTTGAAGAGGTCAATGAGCAGTTCTTC; CDR3: CSVEEVNEQFF
D: .; V: TRBV20-1; size: .; J: TRBJ1-5; DNA: TGCAGTGCTAGAGAATCGGTGGAGCTAAATCAGCCCCAGCATTTT; CDR3: CSARESVELNQPQHF
D: TRBD1; V: TRBV10-3; size: .; J: TRBJ2-7; DNA: TGTGCCATCAGTCCGGGACAGGGTGGTTACGAGCAGTACTTC; CDR3: CAISPGQGGYEQYF
D: TRBD2; V: TRBV13; size: .; J: TRBJ2-5; DNA: TGTGCCAGCAGCCGACTAGCGGGAGTTGCTGAGACCCAGTACTTC; CDR3: CASSRLAGVAETQYF
D: TRBD1; V: TRBV29-1; size: .; J: TRBJ1-2; DNA: TGCAGCGTATTAACAGGGGAAAACTATGGCTACACCTTC; CDR3: CSVLTGENYGYTF
D: .; V: TRBV5-5; size: once; J: TRBJ2-3; DNA: TGTGCCAGCAGCCGACCCGGGCGTATCGGAGATACGCAGTATTTT; CDR3: CASSRPGRIGDTQYF
D: TRBD2; V: TRBV4-1; size: .; J: TRBJ2-1; DNA: TGCGCCAGCAGCCAAGATACGAGGCGGGGGGTTTACAATGAGCAGTTCTTC; CDR3: CASSQDTRRGVYNEQFF
D: TRBD2; V: TRBV7-2; size: .; J: TRBJ2-1; DNA: TGTGCCAGCAGCCCCCTGGCGGGAGGGAACAATGAGCAGTTCTTC; CDR3: CASSPLAGGNNEQFF
D: .; V: TRBV9; size: .; J: TRBJ2-1; DNA: TGTGCCAGCAGCCCCCACAGGAACTCCTACGAGCAGTTCTTC; CDR3: CASSPHRNSYEQFF
D: TRBD2; V: TRBV12-3/TRBV12-4; size: .; J: TRBJ2-5; DNA: TGTGCCAGCAGACTAGCGGGAGGGTCGAGGGAGACCCAGTACTTC; CDR3: CASRLAGGSRETQYF
D: .; V: TRBV15; size: .; J: TRBJ2-7; DNA: TGTGCCACCAGTCGCCGGCAGGGGGAGGCTTACGAGCAGTACTTC; CDR3: CATSRRQGEAYEQYF
D: .; V: TRBV27; size: few; J: TRBJ2-7; DNA: TGTGCCAGCAGTCGCCGAGATTACGACGAGCAGTACTTC; CDR3: CASSRRDYDEQYF
D: TRBD1; V: TRBV4-2; size: .; J: TRBJ2-7; DNA: TGTGCCAGCAGCCAAGCAGGGGGCGCATCCTACGAGCAGTACTTC; CDR3: CASSQAGGASYEQYF
D: .; V: TRBV5-1; size: .; J: TRBJ2-7; DNA: TGCGCCAGCAGCGCATCAATTGGATTCTACGAGCAGTACTTC; CDR3: CASSASIGFYEQYF
D: TRBD1; V: TRBV12-3/TRBV12-4; size: few; J: TRBJ1-5; DNA: TGTGCCAGCAGTCCAGCCGACAGGGCCATCTACCAGCCCCAGCATTTT; CDR3: CASSPADRAIYQPQHF
D: .; V: TRBV25-1; size: .; J: TRBJ2-1; DNA: TGTGCCAGCACTCCTTCGGCGGGCTTTTACAATGAGCAGTTCTTC; CDR3: CASTPSAGFYNEQFF
D: .; V: TRBV7-2; size: many; J: TRBJ2-3; DNA: TGTGCCAGCAGTACAGGGTCAGATACGCAGTATTTT; CDR3: CASSTGSDTQYF
D: .; V: TRBV7-3; size: .; J: TRBJ2-3; DNA: TGTGCCAGCAGTTTACAGGGGGTGACTAGCTCGGCAGATACGCAGTATTTT; CDR3: CASSLQGVTSSADTQYF
D: TRBD2; V: TRBV20-1; size: once; J: TRBJ2-1; DNA: TGCAGTGCGACCGGGACTAGCGGTATGAGTGAGCAGTTCTTC; CDR3: CSATGTSGMSEQFF
D: TRBD2; V: TRBV7-6; size: .; J: TRBJ2-1; DNA: TGTGCCAGCAGCTCCCCGGTAGTAGCGGGAGGTCCCTACAATGAGCAGTTCTTC; CDR3: CASSSPVVAGGPYNEQFF
D: .; V: TRBV27; size: .; J: TRBJ2-1; DNA: TGTGCCAGCCCACCCTTCTGGCGGGACCTCTCCTACAATGAGCAGTTCTTC; CDR3: CASPPFWRDLSYNEQFF